The sequence of this T cell receptor beta chain was determined in a study of T cell responses to AZD1222 COVID-19 vaccine. Study results and caveats: Clonal diversity was possibly underestimated; the donors were predominantly white British and more often female. Spike-specific TCR repertoires showed rising breadth and depth after two AZD1222 doses. Variant regions that are unmutated are reportedly the target of nearly half of spike-specific TCRs. Dominant at 160-218 and 743-854, vaccine-associated CD4 TCRs also spanned spike.

The CDR3 consists of 14 residues. Germline CDR1 is SEHNR and CDR2 is FQNEAQ (reference sequence). The V end lost 9 bases, the J end lost 0 bases, and 14 bases lay between the germline ends. About this clone itself: Its antigen is unknown.

The repertoire was sequenced with immunoSEQ multiplex PCR; TCRdb's copy has only in-frame clones and lacks some. The data hold approximately 190,000 clones, with about 94% observed a single time. The rearrangement uses TRBV7-9 and TRBJ1-2; no firm D call. The sequence derives from an adult who received the AZD1222 COVID-19 vaccine. This material consisted of peripheral blood, taken 28 days after the second AZD1222 dose. This chain's CDR3 is CASGVDSSNYGYTF. CDR3 in DNA: TGTGCCAGTGGGGTGGATTCCTCTAACTATGGCTACACCTTC.